These T cell receptor beta chains were read from a single sample in a study of T-cell memory formation after mild COVID-19. TCRdb re-derived calls from the 5' RACE reads in MiXCR, one entry per CDR3 protein. The sample has roughly 300,000 distinct CDR3 sequences, around 8% seen once. Sequencing used PBMCs or a T cell subset sorted from them (not recorded which). These receptors were obtained from a man younger than 35 who had mild COVID-19 (a few samples of this study predate the infection). Cell type and time point are not known. Both conserved end residues are part of each CDR3. The order of the fields is J gene, V gene, clone size, D gene, CDR3 protein, CDR3 DNA. The D gene is left open where the match is weak. The size of a clone is reported for some rows only, either as once, few or many, or as a class for expanded clones.

TRBJ2-1,TRBV19,few,NA,CASRRSSYNEQFF,TGTGCCAGTAGAAGGTCGTCCTACAATGAGCAGTTCTTC
TRBJ2-4,TRBV5-1,few,NA,CASKEGDLAKNIQYF,TGCGCCAGCAAGGAAGGCGACCTAGCCAAAAACATTCAGTACTTC
TRBJ2-2,TRBV6-5,few,NA,CASRRTVTGELFF,TGTGCCAGCAGACGGACAGTCACCGGGGAGCTGTTTTTT
TRBJ2-1,TRBV18,NA,NA,CASSSGQHGVGFGQFF,TGTGCCAGCTCATCCGGCCAACACGGGGTCGGGTTTGGGCAGTTCTTC
TRBJ1-2,TRBV5-1,few,NA,CASSPNGGRGYGYTF,TGCGCCAGCAGCCCGAATGGCGGCAGGGGCTATGGCTACACCTTC
TRBJ2-7,TRBV25-1,few,TRBD1,CASKGLGQGVHEQYF,TGTGCCAGCAAGGGTCTGGGACAGGGGGTCCACGAGCAGTACTTC
TRBJ2-5,TRBV3-1,NA,TRBD2,CASSQARGVGETQYF,TGTGCCAGCAGCCAGGCCCGGGGGGTAGGTGAGACCCAGTACTTC
TRBJ2-7,TRBV20-1,NA,TRBD2,CSARERGLAGVYEQYF,TGCAGTGCTAGAGAAAGGGGACTAGCGGGGGTCTACGAGCAGTACTTC
TRBJ1-2,TRBV7-9,NA,TRBD1,CASNWQGAGYGYTF,TGTGCCAGCAATTGGCAGGGGGCCGGCTATGGCTACACCTTC
TRBJ2-3,TRBV20-1,many,NA,CSARSQHRKDTQYF,TGCAGTGCTAGATCCCAACATCGGAAAGATACGCAGTATTTT
TRBJ1-1,TRBV20-1,many,TRBD1,CSADRGRGGTMNTEAFF,TGCAGTGCGGACAGGGGGCGCGGGGGTACCATGAACACTGAAGCTTTCTTT
TRBJ1-1,TRBV5-1,many,TRBD1,CASSPEGATEAFF,TGCGCCAGCAGCCCGGAGGGGGCCACTGAAGCTTTCTTT
TRBJ2-2,TRBV7-3,NA,NA,CASSLTGPSGELFF,TGTGCCAGCAGCTTAACGGGTCCGTCCGGGGAGCTGTTTTTT
TRBJ2-7,TRBV23-1,NA,NA,CASSQLTAVVLSYEQYF,TGCGCCAGCAGTCAATTGACGGCCGTAGTACTCTCCTACGAGCAGTACTTC
TRBJ2-3,TRBV11-2,NA,TRBD2,CASSLVPAGGLNTQYF,TGTGCCAGCAGCTTAGTCCCAGCGGGGGGGCTTAATACGCAGTATTTT
TRBJ2-3,TRBV28,NA,NA,CASSLGTAPTDTQYF,TGTGCCAGCAGTCTAGGAACCGCGCCCACAGATACGCAGTATTTT
TRBJ2-7,TRBV6-1,many,NA,CASSLRQGSSYEQYF,TGTGCCAGCAGTCTCCGGCAGGGAAGCTCCTACGAGCAGTACTTC
TRBJ2-5,TRBV29-1,many,TRBD2,CSVERGGRVQETQYF,TGCAGCGTTGAGCGGGGGGGCCGGGTACAAGAGACCCAGTACTTC
TRBJ2-3,TRBV3-1,many,NA,CASSTRFRRGDDTQYF,TGTGCCAGCAGCACACGGTTTCGAAGGGGGGATGATACGCAGTATTTT
TRBJ1-2,TRBV12-3/TRBV12-4,NA,TRBD1,CASIPGQGINVYGYTF,TGTGCCAGCATCCCGGGACAGGGTATAAATGTCTATGGCTACACCTTC
TRBJ2-5,TRBV28,NA,NA,CASSTPRAQYF,TGTGCCAGCAGTACGCCCAGGGCCCAGTACTTC
TRBJ1-1,TRBV5-5,few,NA,CASSLQTGVNTEAFF,TGTGCCAGCAGCTTGCAGACAGGAGTGAACACTGAAGCTTTCTTT
TRBJ1-5,TRBV6-5,few,NA,CASSSRGNQPQHF,TGTGCCAGCAGTTCGCGTGGGAACCAGCCCCAGCATTTT
TRBJ2-3,TRBV6-5,few,NA,CASRRRGGRGTDTQYF,TGTGCCAGCAGACGACGGGGCGGGCGGGGCACAGATACGCAGTATTTT
TRBJ1-1,TRBV4-1,few,NA,CASSLRGAGTEAFF,TGCGCCAGCAGCCTACGGGGGGCGGGAACTGAAGCTTTCTTT
TRBJ2-3,TRBV12-3/TRBV12-4,many,TRBD2,CASSPSGGGGTDTQYF,TGTGCCAGCAGCCCATCGGGGGGGGGAGGCACAGATACGCAGTATTTT
TRBJ1-1,TRBV20-1,few,TRBD1,CSAPPRTGPSLNTEAFF,TGCAGTGCTCCACCTCGGACAGGACCCTCCCTAAACACTGAAGCTTTCTTT
TRBJ2-1,TRBV9,many,NA,CASSVDGSGSSYNEQFF,TGTGCCAGCAGCGTAGATGGTTCGGGAAGCTCCTACAATGAGCAGTTCTTC
TRBJ2-1,TRBV11-3,few,NA,CASSLDWEVGANEQFF,TGTGCCAGCAGCTTAGATTGGGAGGTAGGCGCCAATGAGCAGTTCTTC
TRBJ1-1,TRBV19,many,TRBD1,CASSIGTGFNTEAFF,TGTGCCAGTAGTATCGGGACAGGGTTTAACACTGAAGCTTTCTTT
TRBJ2-3,TRBV7-9,NA,NA,CASSPYLNTDTQYF,TGTGCCAGCAGCCCCTATCTGAACACAGATACGCAGTATTTT
TRBJ1-6,TRBV5-1,many,TRBD1,CASSQGAFDSPLHF,TGCGCCAGCAGCCAGGGGGCGTTCGATTCACCCCTCCACTTT
TRBJ1-6,TRBV7-2,NA,NA,CASSWRLKPLHF,TGTGCCAGCAGCTGGCGTCTGAAACCCCTCCACTTT
TRBJ2-5,TRBV11-2,NA,NA,CASSRSVYQETQYF,TGTGCCAGCAGTAGATCAGTGTACCAAGAGACCCAGTACTTC
TRBJ2-2,TRBV5-1,few,NA,CASSLGDIANTGELFF,TGCGCCAGCAGCTTGGGGGACATAGCGAACACCGGGGAGCTGTTTTTT
TRBJ1-1,TRBV2,NA,NA,CASSVQAQTEAFF,TGTGCCAGCAGTGTACAGGCCCAAACTGAAGCTTTCTTT
TRBJ2-3,TRBV6-6,NA,TRBD1,CASRQPGQGRTDTQYF,TGTGCCAGCAGACAGCCGGGACAGGGCAGAACAGATACGCAGTATTTT
TRBJ2-7,TRBV7-9,few,NA,CASRQQSSYEQYF,TGTGCCAGCCGCCAACAGAGCTCCTACGAGCAGTACTTC
TRBJ2-2,TRBV7-7,NA,NA,CASSPLRVASTGELFF,TGTGCCAGCAGCCCTTTGAGGGTTGCTTCCACCGGGGAGCTGTTTTTT
TRBJ1-2,TRBV20-1,few,NA,CSARDDNYGYTF,TGCAGTGCCCGGGACGATAACTATGGCTACACCTTC
TRBJ2-2,TRBV7-2,few,NA,CASSLPRGRVESTGELFF,TGTGCCAGCAGCTTACCCCGGGGAAGGGTAGAATCCACCGGGGAGCTGTTTTTT
TRBJ1-2,TRBV5-1,many,NA,CASSFDSYGYTF,TGCGCCAGCAGCTTCGATTCATATGGCTACACCTTC